In this sample, the clone carrying this T cell receptor (beta chain) turned up once. These data come from a study of blood T cell repertoires in COVID-19. Overall study: Researchers got acute and convalescent COVID-19 samples from the United States, Italy and Spain. The cDNA or gDNA used as material had been derived from T cells, B-cell-depleted T cells, or PBMCs.

Clones were sequenced by immunoSEQ multiplex PCR, and TCRdb holds only the in-frame ones, with some missing. The repertoire holds about 78,000 clones, 90% seen once, with 3.5% to 5% in the top ten. V was pared by 1 base and J by 3 bases, with 10 bases between. Germline V gene lookup returns CDR1 KGHSH and CDR2 LQKENI. CDR3 length: 14 residues. This chain joins TRBV18 and TRBJ2-7, with D perhaps TRBD2 (6 bases). This clonotype originated in a woman of 80 years or more with active or convalescent COVID-19. Sequencing input: peripheral blood. The CDR3 sequence: CASSPRRGDYEQYF. For the CDR3, the DNA is TGTGCCAGCTCACCACGGAGGGGAGACTACGAGCAGTACTTC.